The clone carrying this T cell receptor (beta chain) was recorded at least ten times. The source of the sample is a study of T-cell reconstitution after alpha-beta-depleted transplantation in children. Unique molecular identifiers were incorporated during preparation of the TCRbeta library. TCRdb re-called the PCR reads through MiXCR, storing one row per CDR3 protein. The table lists just over 350,000 distinct CDR3 sequences, less than 15% of them singletons. Trimming pared 4 bases from V and 0 bases from J, leaving 10 bases between. The CDR3 is 14 amino acids. Germline V gives CDR1 MNHNS, CDR2 SASEGT.

The receptor's source is a human donor who donated a stem cell graft to a child with Fanconi anemia. The source was PBMCs, collected from the stem cell graft. The chain joins TRBV6-1 to TRBJ2-7, with D possibly being TRBD2 (5 bases). The CDR3 bases are TGTGCCAGCAGTGGTCGGGGATACTCCTACGAGCAGTACGTC. Translated, it gives CASSGRGYSYEQYV.